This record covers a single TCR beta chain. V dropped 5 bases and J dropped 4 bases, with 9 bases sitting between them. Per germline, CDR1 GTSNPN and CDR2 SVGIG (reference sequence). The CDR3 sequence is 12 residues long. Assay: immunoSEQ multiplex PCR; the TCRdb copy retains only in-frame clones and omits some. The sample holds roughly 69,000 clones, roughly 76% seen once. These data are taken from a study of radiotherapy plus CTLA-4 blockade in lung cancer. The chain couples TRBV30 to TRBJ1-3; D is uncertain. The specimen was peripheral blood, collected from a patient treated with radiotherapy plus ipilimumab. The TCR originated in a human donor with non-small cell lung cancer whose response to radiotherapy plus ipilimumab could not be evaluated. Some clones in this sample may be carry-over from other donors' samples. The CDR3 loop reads CAWFTEGNTIYF. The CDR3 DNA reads TGTGCCTGGTTCACAGAGGGAAACACCATATATTTT.